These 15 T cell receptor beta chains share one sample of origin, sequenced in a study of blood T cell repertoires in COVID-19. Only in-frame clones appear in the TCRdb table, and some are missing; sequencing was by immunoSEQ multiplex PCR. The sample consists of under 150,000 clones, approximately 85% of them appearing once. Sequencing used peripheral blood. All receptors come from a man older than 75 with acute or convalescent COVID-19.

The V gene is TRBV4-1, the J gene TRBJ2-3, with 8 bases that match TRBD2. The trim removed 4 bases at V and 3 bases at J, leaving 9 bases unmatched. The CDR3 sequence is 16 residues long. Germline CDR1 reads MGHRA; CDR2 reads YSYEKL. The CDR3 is CASSLSPGLGTDTQYF. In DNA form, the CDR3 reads TGCGCCAGCAGCCTGTCCCCGGGACTAGGAACAGATACGCAGTATTTT.

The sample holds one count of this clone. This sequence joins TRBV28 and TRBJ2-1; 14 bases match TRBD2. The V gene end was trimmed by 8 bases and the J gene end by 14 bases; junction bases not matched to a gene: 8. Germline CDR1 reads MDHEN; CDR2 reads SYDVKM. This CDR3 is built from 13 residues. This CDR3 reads CASGGLAGDSEFF. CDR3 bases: TGTGCCAGCGGGGGACTAGCGGGAGATTCTGAGTTCTTC.

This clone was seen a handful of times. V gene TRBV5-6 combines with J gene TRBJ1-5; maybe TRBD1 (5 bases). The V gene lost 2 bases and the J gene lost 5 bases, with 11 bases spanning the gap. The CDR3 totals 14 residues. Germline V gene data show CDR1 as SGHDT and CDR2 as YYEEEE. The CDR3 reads CASSFQGWDQPQHF. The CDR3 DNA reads TGTGCCAGCAGCTTTCAGGGATGGGATCAGCCCCAGCATTTT.

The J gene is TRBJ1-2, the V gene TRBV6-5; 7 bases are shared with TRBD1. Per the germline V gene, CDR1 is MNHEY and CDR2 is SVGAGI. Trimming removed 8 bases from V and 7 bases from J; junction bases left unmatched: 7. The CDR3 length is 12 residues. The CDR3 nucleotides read TGTGCCAGCCGCAGGGGGTCAGGTGGCTACACCTTC. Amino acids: CASRRGSGGYTF.

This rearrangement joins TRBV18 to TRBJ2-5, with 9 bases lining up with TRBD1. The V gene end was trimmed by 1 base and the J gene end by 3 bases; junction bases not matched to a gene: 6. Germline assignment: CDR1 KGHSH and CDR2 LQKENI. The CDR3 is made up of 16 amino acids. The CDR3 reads CASSPRGTGQEETQYF. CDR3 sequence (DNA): TGTGCCAGCTCACCACGAGGGACAGGGCAAGAAGAGACCCAGTACTTC.

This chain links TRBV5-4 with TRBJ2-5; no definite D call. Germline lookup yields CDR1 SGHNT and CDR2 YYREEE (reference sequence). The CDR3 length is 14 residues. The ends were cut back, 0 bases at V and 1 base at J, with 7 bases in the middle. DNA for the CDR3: TGTGCCAGCAGCTTGGCACAGCTCCAAGAGACCCAGTACTTC. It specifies CASSLAQLQETQYF.

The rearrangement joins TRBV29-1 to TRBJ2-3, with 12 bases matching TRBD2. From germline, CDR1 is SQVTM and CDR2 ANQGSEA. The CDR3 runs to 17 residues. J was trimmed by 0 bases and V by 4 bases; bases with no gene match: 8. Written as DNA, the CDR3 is TGCAGCGTTGCTGTCGGACTAGCGGGGACTAGCACAGATACGCAGTATTTT. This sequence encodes CSVAVGLAGTSTDTQYF.

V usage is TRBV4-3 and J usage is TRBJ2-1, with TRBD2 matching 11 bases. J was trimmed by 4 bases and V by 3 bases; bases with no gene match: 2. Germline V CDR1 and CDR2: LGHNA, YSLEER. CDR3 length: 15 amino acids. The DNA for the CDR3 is TGCGCCAGCAGCCACGGGACTAGCGGTTACAATGAGCAGTTCTTC. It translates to CASSHGTSGYNEQFF.

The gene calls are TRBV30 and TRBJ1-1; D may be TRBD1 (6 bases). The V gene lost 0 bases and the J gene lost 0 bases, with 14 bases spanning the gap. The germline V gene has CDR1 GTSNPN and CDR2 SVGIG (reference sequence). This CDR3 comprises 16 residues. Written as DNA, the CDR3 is TGTGCCTGGAGTGTACAGGGCGGCTCCATGAACACTGAAGCTTTCTTT. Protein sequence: CAWSVQGGSMNTEAFF.

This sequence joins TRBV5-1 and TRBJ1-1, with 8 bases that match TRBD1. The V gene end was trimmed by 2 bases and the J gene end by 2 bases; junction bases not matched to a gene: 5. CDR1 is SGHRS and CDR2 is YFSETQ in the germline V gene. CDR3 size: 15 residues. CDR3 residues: CASSFVQGANTEAFF. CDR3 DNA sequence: TGCGCCAGCAGCTTTGTCCAGGGGGCAAACACTGAAGCTTTCTTT.

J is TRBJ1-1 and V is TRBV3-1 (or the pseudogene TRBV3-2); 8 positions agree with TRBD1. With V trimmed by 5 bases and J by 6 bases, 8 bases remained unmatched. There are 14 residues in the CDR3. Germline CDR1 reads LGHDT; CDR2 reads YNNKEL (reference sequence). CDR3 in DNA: TGTGCCAGCAGCGGGACAGGTCAATCGGCTGAAGCTTTCTTT. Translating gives CASSGTGQSAEAFF.

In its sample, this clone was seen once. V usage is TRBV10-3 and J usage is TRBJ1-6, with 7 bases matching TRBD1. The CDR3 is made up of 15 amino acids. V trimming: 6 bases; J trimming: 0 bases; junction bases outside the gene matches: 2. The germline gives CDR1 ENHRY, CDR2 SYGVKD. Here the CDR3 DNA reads TGTGCCATCAGACAGGGGAGCTCCTATAATTCACCCCTCCACTTT. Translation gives CAIRQGSSYNSPLHF.

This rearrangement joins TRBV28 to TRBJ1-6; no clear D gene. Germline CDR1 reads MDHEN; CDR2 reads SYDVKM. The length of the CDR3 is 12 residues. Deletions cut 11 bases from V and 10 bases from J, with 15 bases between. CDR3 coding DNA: TGTGCCGGCGGCCAGATAAGGTCACCCCTCCACTTT. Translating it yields CAGGQIRSPLHF.

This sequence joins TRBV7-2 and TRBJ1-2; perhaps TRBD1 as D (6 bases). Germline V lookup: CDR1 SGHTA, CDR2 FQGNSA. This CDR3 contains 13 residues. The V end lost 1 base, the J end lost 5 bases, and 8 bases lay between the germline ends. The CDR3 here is CASSLEGGYGYTF. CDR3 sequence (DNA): TGTGCCAGCAGCTTAGAAGGGGGATATGGCTACACCTTC.

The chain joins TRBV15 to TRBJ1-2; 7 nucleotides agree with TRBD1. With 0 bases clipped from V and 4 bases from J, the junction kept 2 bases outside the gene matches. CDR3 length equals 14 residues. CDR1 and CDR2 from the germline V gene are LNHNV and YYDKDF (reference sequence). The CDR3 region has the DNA TGTGCCACCAGCAGAGATCAGGGGGGCTATGGCTACACCTTC. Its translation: CATSRDQGGYGYTF.